Below, 2 T cell receptor beta chains from the same sample are listed, as sequenced in a study of T-cell reconstitution after alpha-beta-depleted transplantation in children. TCRbeta library preparation incorporated unique molecular identifiers. TCRdb analysed the PCR reads with MiXCR anew, one entry per CDR3 protein. Of about 640,000 distinct CDR3 sequences listed, 10% to 15% are singletons. Sequenced here: PBMCs, mostly from graft donor cells, sampled 360 days after TCRalphabeta/CD19-depleted stem cell transplant. All receptors come from a male patient under 18 who had a stem cell transplant for acute myeloid leukemia, so the T cells may come from the graft donor.

The chain links TRBV20-1 to TRBJ2-1; the match to TRBD2 covers 10 bases. In germline, CDR1 is DFQATT, CDR2 SNEGSKA (reference sequence). Trimming removed 6 bases from V and 9 bases from J; junction bases left unmatched: 14. This CDR3 is built from 15 residues. The CDR3 loop is CSAKIAGGLGGEQFF. CDR3 DNA: TGCAGTGCGAAAATAGCGGGAGGTTTAGGGGGTGAGCAGTTCTTC.

This clonotype has a count of ten or more. The chain couples TRBV5-1 to TRBJ2-3, with D possibly called TRBD1 or TRBD2 (5 bases each). The CDR3 covers 17 residues. Germline assignment: CDR1 SGHRS and CDR2 YFSETQ. With 2 bases removed from V and 0 bases from J, the gap between germline ends came to 16 bases. The CDR3: CASSFGTSGPSTDTQYF. The CDR3 bases are TGCGCCAGCAGCTTTGGGACCTCCGGCCCTAGCACAGATACGCAGTATTTT.